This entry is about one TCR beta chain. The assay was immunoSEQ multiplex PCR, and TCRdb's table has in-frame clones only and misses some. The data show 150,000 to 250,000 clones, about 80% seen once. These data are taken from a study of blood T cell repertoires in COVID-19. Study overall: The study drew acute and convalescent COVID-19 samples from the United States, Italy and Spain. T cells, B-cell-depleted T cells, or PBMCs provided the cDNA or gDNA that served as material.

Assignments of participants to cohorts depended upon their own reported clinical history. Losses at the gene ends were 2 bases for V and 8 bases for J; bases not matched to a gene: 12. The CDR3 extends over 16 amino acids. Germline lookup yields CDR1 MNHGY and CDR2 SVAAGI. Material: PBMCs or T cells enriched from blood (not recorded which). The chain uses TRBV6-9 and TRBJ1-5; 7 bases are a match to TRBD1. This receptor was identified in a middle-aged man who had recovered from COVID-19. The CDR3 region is CASSYNWTGNGKPQHF. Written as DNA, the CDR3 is TGTGCCAGCAGTTATAACTGGACAGGCAATGGGAAGCCCCAGCATTTT.